This paragraph covers one T cell receptor (beta chain) sequence. Which antigen it targets is not known. The record has no base qualities; no much larger clone is one base away. Between the V and J ends, shortened by 1 base and 2 bases respectively, the junction contains 18 bases. The CDR3 sequence holds 17 residues, the cysteine and phenylalanine included. Solely the CDR3 DNA is kept, with 51 bases framed from the first base. In the germline V gene (reference sequence), CDR1 corresponds to SEHNR and CDR2 to FQNEAQ. The immunoSEQ Assay, a bias-controlled multiplex PCR, was used to amplify TCRbeta CDR3 regions from genomic DNA. As for how the authors treated the data: The number of nucleated cells in each sample was estimated from the amplification of reference gene primers within the assay. To quantify the absolute abundance of each unique TCRbeta CDR3 rearrangement, sequence reads were collapsed and filtered. For each sample, productive Simpson clonality was calculated by taking the square root of Simpson's diversity index across productive rearrangements. TCRdb mirrors the immuneACCESS table, restricted to in-frame sequences. Some clones are absent from its copies; in checked studies, under half trace to an unresolved V gene, and the reason for the others is unknown. D and trimming were read from the DNA, whereas the V and J calls and clone size are those reported in that table. For this sample there are a few hundred thousand clones; roughly 84% appear just once. The ten top clones hold 1% of the sample.

This sample was taken from a study of blood T cell repertoires in COVID-19 (dated by TCRdb to 2018 to 2021). Notes on the research overall: Samples covering the acute and convalescent phases of COVID-19 were provided by collaborators in the United States, Italy and Spain. The prospective study material was composed of cDNA or gDNA derived from T cells, B-cell-depleted T cells, or PBMCs. Subjects who had been exposed to COVID-19, were actively infected with it, or had recovered from it provided the deeply sampled blood TCRbeta repertoires that made up the dataset. The repertoires were released in a freely available public database intended as a resource for research on the immune response to SARS-CoV-2. Samples came from the ongoing ImmuneRACE study (first 160 participants) plus 1,254 subjects from 6 global collaborators. Sample metadata almost always included a de-identified subject ID, COVID-19 status, age in years and sex. Where HLA class I and class II types were available, the types were taken from metadata supplied by the sample provider, not from assay-based typing.

Summary of the overall study and its limitations: The amount of clinical and demographic metadata varied by source and participant and was provided uncurated.

Collaborating institutions collected whole blood in K2EDTA tubes following their own protocols. For TCRbeta analysis, collaborators shipped samples as frozen whole blood, isolated PBMCs, or DNA extracted from either of those sample types. The rearrangement joined TRBV7-9 to TRBJ2-7; the D region possibly corresponds to TRBD2 (6 bases align). The clonotype comes from a man between 45 and 60 years old with active or convalescent COVID-19. Sequencing used peripheral blood. CDR3 loop: CASSLVHLGGAAYEQYF. The DNA sequence is TGTGCCAGCAGCTTAGTCCACCTAGGAGGGGCAGCCTACGAGCAGTACTTC.